A selection of T cell receptor beta chains follows, all from one sample in a study of T cell responses to AZD1222 COVID-19 vaccine. Sequencing was performed with immunoSEQ multiplex PCR; in TCRdb, only in-frame clones are kept and a portion is missing. The repertoire holds 130,000 to 150,000 clones, with around 91% as singletons. The material was peripheral blood, obtained on day 0 of AZD1222 vaccination. The receptors were gathered from an adult in good health. Each CDR3 is given without its conserved first and last residue.

v_call	j_call	cdr3_aa
TRBV7-6	TRBJ2-1	ASSPRLAGGNEQF
TRBV27	TRBJ2-1	ASSLFLLQGYNEQF
TRBV6-5	TRBJ1-5	ATSTGRFRQPQH
TRBV7-9	TRBJ2-3	ASSFRGELVDTQY
TRBV2	TRBJ2-3	ASSGTPRGTQY
TRBV6-1	TRBJ2-7	ASSEVGVSYEQY
TRBV10-3	TRBJ2-3	AIMPGLAGVGATDTQY
TRBV19	TRBJ1-2	ASSIEGGYNYGYT
TRBV18	TRBJ1-6	ASSPRTGTNSPLH
TRBV4-2	TRBJ1-4	ASSQARGGTEKLF
TRBV5-4	TRBJ1-2	ASSLEGRRVWGYT
TRBV19	TRBJ2-7	ASSPMNAPGNEQY
TRBV7-3	TRBJ2-2	ASSPPGLTNTGELF
TRBV6-4	TRBJ1-3	ASPRTGPGNTIY
TRBV28	TRBJ2-7	ASSLPGSRFYEQY
TRBV25-1	TRBJ2-5	ASSDFRGGQETQY